Listed below are T cell receptor beta chains from one sample, sequenced in a study of OX40 agonist ivuxolimab in advanced cancers. Generated by immunoSEQ multiplex PCR, the TCRdb table keeps only in-frame clones and is missing some. The sample holds 65,000 to 80,000 clones; around nine tenths are singletons and the top ten take around 0.78%. The input for sequencing was CD4+ or CD8+ T cells sorted from blood, taken in a trial of the OX40 agonist ivuxolimab. The receptors were gathered from an adult with an advanced solid tumor such as melanoma, head and neck, liver or kidney cancer. The CDR3 runs from the conserved cysteine through the conserved F or W. The D gene is left open where the match is weak. Clone size appears in some rows only: once, few, many, or a class for an expanded clone.

size	J	V	D	CDR3	DNA
-	TRBJ2-6	TRBV13	-	CASSLDNVLTF	TGTGCCAGCAGCTTAGACAACGTCCTGACTTTC
-	TRBJ1-1	TRBV21-1	-	CASSTECGGTEAFF	TGTGCCAGCAGCACAGAATGTGGGGGCACTGAAGCTTTCTTT
-	TRBJ2-1	TRBV19	TRBD2	CASRMHAASGGANYNEQFF	TGTGCCAGTAGGATGCACGCGGCTAGCGGGGGGGCAAACTACAATGAGCAGTTCTTC
-	TRBJ2-7	TRBV28	TRBD1	CASSLVDRGREQYF	TGTGCCAGCAGTTTGGTAGACAGGGGGCGCGAGCAGTACTTC
-	TRBJ2-7	TRBV5-1	TRBD2	CASGLAGSSYEQYF	TGCGCCAGCGGACTAGCGGGGAGCTCCTACGAGCAGTACTTC
-	TRBJ1-6	TRBV9	-	CASSFAQHNSPLHF	TGTGCCAGCAGCTTCGCGCAACATAATTCACCCCTCCACTTT
-	TRBJ2-2	TRBV7-2	-	CASSLSRGGPNTGELFF	TGTGCCAGCAGCTTAAGTAGGGGGGGCCCCAACACCGGGGAGCTGTTTTTT
-	TRBJ1-1	TRBV7-8	-	CASSAVVGGAFF	TGTGCCAGCAGCGCAGTTGTGGGGGGAGCTTTCTTT
-	TRBJ1-6	TRBV15	-	CATSRDPPGDSYNSPLHF	TGTGCCACCAGCAGGGACCCTCCTGGGGACTCCTATAATTCACCCCTCCACTTT
-	TRBJ2-7	TRBV4-2	-	CASSFPGVYEQYF	TGTGCCAGCAGCTTTCCAGGGGTCTACGAGCAGTACTTC
-	TRBJ2-6	TRBV5-1	-	CASSPDFTGANVLTF	TGCGCCAGCAGCCCTGACTTTACTGGGGCCAATGTCCTGACTTTC
-	TRBJ1-5	TRBV2	-	CASSAADSNQPQHF	TGTGCCAGCAGTGCGGCGGATAGCAATCAGCCCCAGCATTTT
-	TRBJ1-6	TRBV7-3	-	CASSFLDSPLHF	TGTGCCAGCAGCTTTCTTGATTCACCCCTCCACTTT
few	TRBJ1-4	TRBV6-6	-	CASSYTFSGPEKLFF	TGTGCCAGCAGTTACACTTTCAGCGGTCCTGAAAAACTGTTTTTT